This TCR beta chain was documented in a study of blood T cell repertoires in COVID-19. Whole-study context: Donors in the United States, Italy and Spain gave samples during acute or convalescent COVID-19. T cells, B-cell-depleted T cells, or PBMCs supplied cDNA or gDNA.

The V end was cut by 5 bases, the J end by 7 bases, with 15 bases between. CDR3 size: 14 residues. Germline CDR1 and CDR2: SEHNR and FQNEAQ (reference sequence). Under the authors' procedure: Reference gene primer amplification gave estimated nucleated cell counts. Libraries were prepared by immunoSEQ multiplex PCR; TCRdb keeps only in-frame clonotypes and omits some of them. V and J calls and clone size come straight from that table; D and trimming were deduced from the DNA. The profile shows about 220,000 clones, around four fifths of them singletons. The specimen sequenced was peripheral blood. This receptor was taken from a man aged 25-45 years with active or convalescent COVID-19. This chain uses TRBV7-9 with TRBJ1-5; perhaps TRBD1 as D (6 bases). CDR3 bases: TGTGCCAGCAGCAACAGGGAAGGTGGACAGCCCCAGCATTTT. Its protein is CASSNREGGQPQHF.